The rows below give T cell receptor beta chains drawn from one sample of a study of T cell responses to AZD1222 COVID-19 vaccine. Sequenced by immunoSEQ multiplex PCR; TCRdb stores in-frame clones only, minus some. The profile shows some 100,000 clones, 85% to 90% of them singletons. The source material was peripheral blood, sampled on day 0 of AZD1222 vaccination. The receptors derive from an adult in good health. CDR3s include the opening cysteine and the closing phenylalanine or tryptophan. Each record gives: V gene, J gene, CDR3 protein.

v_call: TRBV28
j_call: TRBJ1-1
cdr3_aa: CASSFPQKNTEAFF

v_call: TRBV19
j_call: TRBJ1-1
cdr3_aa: CASSIVGGLNTEAFF

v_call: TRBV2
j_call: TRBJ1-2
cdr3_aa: CASRTVVYGYTF

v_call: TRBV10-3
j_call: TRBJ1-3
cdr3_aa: CAISDSVTGGNTIYF

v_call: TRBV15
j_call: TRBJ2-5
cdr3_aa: CATSGDGGFSGAQYF

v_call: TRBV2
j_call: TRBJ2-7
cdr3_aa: CASSYSYEQYF

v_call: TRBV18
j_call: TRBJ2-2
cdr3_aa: CASSPGQMNTGELFF

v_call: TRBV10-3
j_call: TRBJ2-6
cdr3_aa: CAISPGQGKSGANVLTF

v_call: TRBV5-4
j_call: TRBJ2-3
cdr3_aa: CASSLASWVSTDTQYF

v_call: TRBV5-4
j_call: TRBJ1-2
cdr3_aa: CASSSGQGAFNGYTF

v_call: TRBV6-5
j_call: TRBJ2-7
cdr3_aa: CASSYSRSGGSYEQYF

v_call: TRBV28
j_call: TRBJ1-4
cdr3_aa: CASSLSVRGGYEKLFF

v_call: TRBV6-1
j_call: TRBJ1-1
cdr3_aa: CASSDPGRNTEAFF

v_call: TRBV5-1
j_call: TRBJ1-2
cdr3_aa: CASSLTSQDLGGYTF

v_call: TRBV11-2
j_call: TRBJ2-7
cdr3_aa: CASSGQLPYEQYF

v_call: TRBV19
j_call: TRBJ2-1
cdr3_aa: CASSILAGGYEQFF

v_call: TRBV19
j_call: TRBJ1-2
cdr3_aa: CASRGTGEDYGYTF

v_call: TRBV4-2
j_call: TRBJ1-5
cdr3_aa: CASSPLRGQLQHF

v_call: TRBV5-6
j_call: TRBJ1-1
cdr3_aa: CASSRNTEAFF

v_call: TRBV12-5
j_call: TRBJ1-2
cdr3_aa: CASGLVRGSYGYTF

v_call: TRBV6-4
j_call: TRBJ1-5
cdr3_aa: CASSVLDRVGDQPQHF

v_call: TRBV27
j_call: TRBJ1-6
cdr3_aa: CASRRTGSTYNSPLHF

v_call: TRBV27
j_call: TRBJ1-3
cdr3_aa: CASSPSTGSAEGNTIYF

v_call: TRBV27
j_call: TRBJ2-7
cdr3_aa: CASSLSAQHEQYF

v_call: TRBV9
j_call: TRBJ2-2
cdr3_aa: CASSVDSSGMAGTGELFF

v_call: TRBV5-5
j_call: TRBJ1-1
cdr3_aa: CASSLQGAPMGTEAFF

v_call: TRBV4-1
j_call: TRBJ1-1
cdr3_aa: CASSQGRRTGRTTEAFF

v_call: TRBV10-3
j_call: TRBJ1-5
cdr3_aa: CAISDRGFNQPQHF

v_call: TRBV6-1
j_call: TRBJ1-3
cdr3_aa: CASSAPILTHGNTIYF

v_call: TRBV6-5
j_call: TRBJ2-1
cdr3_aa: CASSYLGGYNEQFF

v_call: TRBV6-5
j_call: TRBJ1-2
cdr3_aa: CASSANWDSNGYTF

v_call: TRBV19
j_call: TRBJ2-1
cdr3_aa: CASSIGGSRVEQFF

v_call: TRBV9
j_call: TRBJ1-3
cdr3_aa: CASGPSGLSTIYF

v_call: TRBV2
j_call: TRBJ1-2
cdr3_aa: CASSGTGNYGYTF

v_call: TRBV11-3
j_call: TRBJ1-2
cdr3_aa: CASSLDYQGVGYTF

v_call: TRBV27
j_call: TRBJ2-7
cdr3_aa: CASSWTSGSTSEQYF

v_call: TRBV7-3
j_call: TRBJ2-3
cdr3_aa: CASSPLGIASTDTQYF